The next 23 T cell receptor beta chains were all read from a single sample in a study of T cell repertoires in cytomegalovirus infection. Their recognized antigens are unknown. TCRdb ran MiXCR on the reads and lists one entry per CDR3 protein. The top ten clones hold around 11% of a sample with some 900,000 distinct CDR3 sequences, approximately 32% of them seen once. The sequencing used cultured CD8+ T cells from PBMCs, collected from culture after CMV antigen stimulation. All receptors derive from a human donor in good health (CMV status not recorded). Some clones in this sample may be carry-over from other donors' samples.

This clonotype was seen more than once but under ten times. The chain employs TRBV6-4 and TRBJ1-3; 7 nucleotides line up with TRBD1. CDR1 is MRHNA, CDR2 SNTAGT, per germline. The CDR3 is 14 amino acids. Germline trimming cut 7 bases from V and 3 bases from J; bases unmatched to any gene: 6. The CDR3 nucleotides read TGTGCCAGCACCAGGACAGGCCTTGGAAACACCATATATTTT. Its protein is CASTRTGLGNTIYF.

The sample holds a few counts of this clonotype. The chain is built from TRBV27 and TRBJ2-7, with D tentatively TRBD1 (6 bases). Germline V gene sequence: CDR1 MNHEY, CDR2 SMNVEV (reference sequence). The CDR3 has 15 amino acids. The V and J ends lost 1 base and 0 bases respectively, with 10 bases between them. The CDR3 loop reads CASSLWPQGSYEQYF. The CDR3, as DNA: TGTGCCAGCAGTTTATGGCCACAGGGCTCCTACGAGCAGTACTTC.

This chain uses TRBV3-1 with TRBJ2-2; the D gene is possibly TRBD2 (5 bases). Trimming left V 4 bases short and J 8 bases short, with 23 bases between. Germline V gives CDR1 LGHDT, CDR2 YNNKEL (reference sequence). This CDR3 has 17 amino acids. CDR3 protein: CASSRVRWELTVGELFF. CDR3 coding DNA: TGTGCCAGCAGCCGAGTAAGGTGGGAGTTAACAGTTGGGGAGCTGTTTTTT.

In this sample, this clonotype turned up a few times. This chain connects TRBV19 to TRBJ2-1, with 11 bases fitting TRBD2. J lost 9 bases, V lost 5 bases, and 9 bases had no gene match. CDR3 length: 15 amino acids. Germline assignment: CDR1 LNHDA and CDR2 SQIVND (reference sequence). The CDR3 DNA reads TGTGCCAGTAGTCTAGCGGGGGGCCCCCTTATTGAGCAGTTCTTC. This encodes CASSLAGGPLIEQFF. The whole variable domain, filled in from reference TRBV19 and TRBJ2-1, reads DGGITQSPKYLFRKEGQNVTLSCEQNLNHDAMYWYRQDPGQGLRLIYYSQIVNDFQKGDIAEGYSVSREKKESFPLTVTSAQKNPTAFYLCASSLAGGPLIEQFFGPGTRLTVL.

The table lists this clonotype with a few counts. The chain uses TRBV6-6 and TRBJ2-1; D is ambiguous. The V end was cut by 5 bases, the J end by 8 bases, with 10 bases between. Germline assignment: CDR1 MNHNY and CDR2 SVGAGI (reference sequence). The CDR3 is 12 residues long. CDR3 nucleotide sequence: TGTGCCAGCAGTCCACGGTACGATGAGCAGTTCTTC. Translating it yields CASSPRYDEQFF.

The chain employs TRBV7-8 and TRBJ1-1, with 7 bases fitting TRBD1. Germline assignment: CDR1 SGHVS and CDR2 FQNEAQ. The junction had 11 bases not matched to a gene; V was cut back by 4 bases and J by 3 bases. The CDR3 runs 16 residues. CDR3 DNA sequence: TGTGCCAGCAGCTCCCCGCTACAGGGGTGGGACACTGAAGCTTTCTTT. This codes for CASSSPLQGWDTEAFF.

The table lists this clonotype with many counts. The chain employs TRBV7-2 and TRBJ2-1, with a tentative D call TRBD2 (5 bases). This CDR3 region has 15 residues. Germline V gives CDR1 SGHTA, CDR2 FQGNSA. Trimming removed 5 bases from V and 0 bases from J, with 11 bases in between. This chain's CDR3 is CASSPFAGSYNEQFF. CDR3 in DNA: TGTGCCAGCAGCCCCTTTGCGGGCTCCTACAATGAGCAGTTCTTC. The whole variable domain, remainder taken from reference TRBV7-2 and TRBJ2-1, is GAGVSQSPSNKVTEKGKDVELRCDPISGHTALYWYRQSLGQGLEFLIYFQGNSAPDKSGLPSDRFSAERTGGSVSTLTIQRTQQEDSAVYLCASSPFAGSYNEQFFGPGTRLTVL.

The chain couples TRBV6-4 to TRBJ2-1; 10 positions agree with TRBD2. The germline gives CDR1 MRHNA, CDR2 SNTAGT. V shed 3 bases and J 2 bases; nucleotides not matched to a gene: 1. CDR3 size: 15 residues. The CDR3 spells CASSEAGGTYNEQFF. The CDR3 region has the DNA TGTGCCAGCAGTGAAGCGGGGGGGACCTACAATGAGCAGTTCTTC.

On this clonotype itself: Since a much larger clone is just one base distant, this may be a read error. J is TRBJ2-2 and V is TRBV7-4; the match to TRBD1 covers 8 bases. J was trimmed by 7 bases and V by 2 bases; bases with no gene match: 18. This CDR3 spans 19 amino acids. Per germline, CDR1 SGHVT and CDR2 SQSDAQ. The CDR3 coding sequence is TGTGCCAGCAGCTTACCTTCCCTTCCCCGGGACAGGTACAACGGGGAGCTGTTTTTT. Encoded protein: CASSLPSLPRDRYNGELFF.

This clonotype was recorded a few times. The chain links TRBV6-5 to TRBJ2-3, with no clear D. The CDR3 totals 15 residues. CDR1 is MNHEY, CDR2 SVGAGI, per germline. Trimming shortened V by 6 bases and J by 0 bases, and 13 bases separated the two germline ends. CDR3 in DNA: TGTGCCAGCAGCCCATTCTACTCTAGCACAGATACGCAGTATTTT. Translating gives CASSPFYSSTDTQYF.

This clonotype occurred many times. The chain carries TRBV7-9 and TRBJ1-4; perhaps TRBD1 as D (6 bases). The CDR3 is 15 residues long. Germline CDR1 is SEHNR and CDR2 is FQNEAQ (reference sequence). V was shortened by 5 bases and J by 0 bases, with 10 bases between the two germline ends. The CDR3 DNA follows: TGTGCCAGCAGCCAACCAGGGGCAACTAATGAAAAACTGTTTTTT. Amino acid sequence: CASSQPGATNEKLFF.

A few counts support this clonotype. The rearrangement joins TRBV12-3 or TRBV12-4 to TRBJ1-2, with D possibly matching TRBD1 (5 bases). V was trimmed by 5 bases and J by 4 bases, leaving 11 bases between them. This CDR3 has 13 residues. In nucleotides, the CDR3 is TGTGCCAGCAGTGTGGACATCAGCTATGGCTACACCTTC. Its protein product is CASSVDISYGYTF.

This clonotype was counted ten times or more. The chain's CDR3 is CASSPPGQFHEQYF. The DNA of the CDR3 is TGTGCCAGCAGCCCTCCGGGACAGTTCCACGAGCAGTACTTC. The chain has TRBV7-2 and TRBJ2-7; 7 nucleotides align to TRBD1. The CDR3 extends over 14 amino acids. Losses at the gene ends were 5 bases for V and 5 bases for J; bases not matched to a gene: 9. Germline V gene data show CDR1 as SGHTA and CDR2 as FQGNSA.

The chain couples TRBV15 to TRBJ1-1; no clear D gene. V was shortened by 3 bases and J by 1 base, with 9 bases between the two germline ends. Germline V lookup: CDR1 LNHNV, CDR2 YYDKDF (reference sequence). This CDR3 is 14 amino acids long. CDR3 amino acids: CATSRAGWNTEAFF. The DNA of the CDR3 is TGTGCCACCAGCAGGGCGGGATGGAACACTGAAGCTTTCTTT. Full variable domain (rest looked up from reference TRBV15 and TRBJ1-1): DAMVIQNPRYQVTQFGKPVTLSCSQTLNHNVMYWYQQKSSQAPKLLFHYYDKDFNNEADTPDNFQSRRPNTSFCFLDIRSPGLGDTAMYLCATSRAGWNTEAFFGQGTRLTVV.

This clonotype turned up a few times. The chain carries TRBV5-1 and TRBJ1-1; D is perhaps TRBD1 (6 bases). Trimming cost V 4 bases and J 4 bases, with 11 bases left between them. The CDR3 covers 13 residues. Germline CDR1 is SGHRS and CDR2 is YFSETQ. CDR3 nucleotide sequence: TGCGCCAGCAGCAAAGGGACACCCACTGAAGCTTTCTTT. Protein: CASSKGTPTEAFF.

This chain joins TRBV7-3 and TRBJ2-3; D unresolved. The CDR3 covers 14 residues. Trimming took off 5 bases at V and 7 bases at J, with 16 bases between the two ends. The germline V gene encodes CDR1 SGHTA and CDR2 FQGTGA. In nucleotides, the CDR3 is TGTGCCAGCAGCCTGCCTGGATTCACGAATACGCAGTATTTT. It translates to CASSLPGFTNTQYF.

The V and J genes are TRBV9 and TRBJ2-2; D may be TRBD1 or TRBD2 (6 bases each). The CDR3 is 15 amino acids. The germline V gene has CDR1 SGDLS and CDR2 YYNGEE. V lost 7 bases and J lost 5, with 18 bases in between. CDR3 protein: CASEGGLPWTGELFF. As DNA, the CDR3 is TGTGCCAGCGAGGGGGGACTCCCGTGGACCGGGGAGCTGTTTTTT. The variable domain in full, with the rest retrieved from reference TRBV9 and TRBJ2-2, is DSGVTQTPKHLITATGQRVTLRCSPRSGDLSVYWYQQSLDQGLQFLIQYYNGEERAKGNILERFSAQQFPDLHSELNLSSLELGDSALYFCASEGGLPWTGELFFGEGSRLTVL.

The rearrangement uses TRBV6-5 and TRBJ2-3; 11 bases are a match to TRBD2. The CDR3 runs 17 residues. Per germline, CDR1 MNHEY and CDR2 SVGAGI. Germline trimming cut 4 bases from V and 3 bases from J; bases unmatched to any gene: 9. This chain's CDR3 is CASSFIKASGGTDTQYF. The CDR3 DNA reads TGTGCCAGCAGTTTCATCAAGGCTAGCGGGGGGACAGATACGCAGTATTTT.

This clonotype was seen a handful of times. The V and J genes are TRBV5-8 and TRBJ2-1; 9 bases are shared with TRBD2. Per the germline V gene, CDR1 is SGHTS and CDR2 is YDEGEE. V lost 4 bases and J lost 2; bases outside the gene matches: 7. The CDR3 totals 16 residues. CDR3 DNA sequence: TGTGCCAGCAGCCCGTTTAGCGGGGGCCCCTACAATGAGCAGTTCTTC. Translating it yields CASSPFSGGPYNEQFF.

With regard to this clonotype: A much larger clone is a single base away; this may be a read error. The J gene is TRBJ1-2, the V gene TRBV7-9; a possible D gene is TRBD1 (5 bases). CDR1 and CDR2 from the germline V gene are SEHNR and FQNEAQ (reference sequence). The CDR3 is 15 amino acids. CDR3 sequence: CVSSPNQGARNGYTF. DNA for the CDR3: TGTGTCAGCAGCCCTAACCAGGGCGCGAGGAACGGCTACACCTTC.

This clonotype was recorded many times. The rearrangement joins TRBV9 to TRBJ2-5; TRBD2 matches at 9 bases. Germline V gives CDR1 SGDLS, CDR2 YYNGEE. V was clipped by 5 bases and J by 4 bases; unmatched bases: 9. The CDR3 is 15 amino acids. In DNA form, the CDR3 reads TGTGCCAGCAGTGTTGGCGGGGGGGCCGGAGAGACCCAGTACTTC. Amino acid sequence: CASSVGGGAGETQYF.

This clonotype was seen at least ten times. V gene TRBV7-8 combines with J gene TRBJ2-7, with D hard to call. Trimming cost V 5 bases and J 4 bases, with 18 bases left between them. Per germline, CDR1 SGHVS and CDR2 FQNEAQ. The CDR3 has 15 amino acids. This CDR3 reads CASSPERPSSYEQYF. The CDR3 DNA is TGTGCCAGCAGCCCTGAAAGACCCAGCTCTTACGAGCAGTACTTC. Full variable domain (outside the CDR3, taken from reference TRBV7-8 and TRBJ2-7): GAGVSQSPRYKVAKRGQDVALRCDPISGHVSLFWYQQALGQGPEFLTYFQNEAQLDKSGLPSDRFFAERPEGSVSTLKIQRTQQEDSAVYLCASSPERPSSYEQYFGPGTRLTVT.

This chain links TRBV10-3 with TRBJ2-7; D unresolved. The CDR3 covers 15 residues. Germline CDR1 reads ENHRY; CDR2 reads SYGVKD. Trimming took 2 bases from V and 5 from J, leaving 16 bases between them. The CDR3 DNA follows: TGTGCCATCAGTGAGATGGTAGGGTCAAGGAACGAGCAGTACTTC. Its translation is CAISEMVGSRNEQYF.